This is a list of T cell receptor beta chains from one sample in a study of blood T cell repertoires in COVID-19. Clones were sequenced by immunoSEQ multiplex PCR, and TCRdb holds only the in-frame ones, with some missing. The sample lists around 300,000 clones, around nine tenths occurring once. Specimen: PBMCs or T cells enriched from blood (not recorded which). The receptors were gathered from a woman younger than 45 who had recovered from COVID-19. The CDR3 runs from the conserved cysteine through the conserved F or W. Fields, in order: D gene, V gene, J gene, clone size, CDR3 protein, CDR3 DNA. The D gene is left open where the match is weak. A row's size may be missing; if present it is once, few, many or a size class.

d_call: TRBD1; v_call: TRBV5-4; j_call: TRBJ2-7; clone_size: few; cdr3_aa: CASRDPGQVYEQYF; cdr3_nt: TGTGCCAGCAGGGATCCGGGACAGGTCTACGAGCAGTACTTC
d_call: TRBD2; v_call: TRBV4-3; j_call: TRBJ2-7; clone_size: NA; cdr3_aa: CASSQDMAGGPYEQYF; cdr3_nt: TGCGCCAGCAGCCAAGATATGGCGGGAGGGCCCTACGAGCAGTACTTC
d_call: TRBD2; v_call: TRBV6-2/TRBV6-3; j_call: TRBJ2-7; clone_size: NA; cdr3_aa: CASSPIAGGSYEQYF; cdr3_nt: TGTGCCAGCAGCCCAATAGCGGGAGGTTCCTACGAGCAGTACTTC
d_call: TRBD1; v_call: TRBV5-1; j_call: TRBJ2-1; clone_size: NA; cdr3_aa: CASSLGDRDPHNEQFF; cdr3_nt: TGCGCCAGCAGCTTGGGGGACAGGGATCCTCACAATGAGCAGTTCTTC
d_call: TRBD2; v_call: TRBV19; j_call: TRBJ2-1; clone_size: once; cdr3_aa: CASSIGSGNYNEQFF; cdr3_nt: TGTGCCAGTAGTATAGGGAGCGGGAACTACAATGAGCAGTTCTTC
d_call: TRBD1; v_call: TRBV12-5; j_call: TRBJ2-3; clone_size: NA; cdr3_aa: CASGLDTTGNTDTQYF; cdr3_nt: TGTGCTAGTGGTTTGGATACGACAGGGAACACAGATACGCAGTATTTT
d_call: NA; v_call: TRBV6-5; j_call: TRBJ1-2; clone_size: NA; cdr3_aa: CASMGLRDYGYTF; cdr3_nt: TGTGCCAGCATGGGTCTGAGGGACTATGGCTACACCTTC
d_call: NA; v_call: TRBV5-6; j_call: TRBJ2-5; clone_size: NA; cdr3_aa: CASTAGTEQETQYF; cdr3_nt: TGTGCCAGCACCGCGGGGACTGAGCAAGAGACCCAGTACTTC
d_call: NA; v_call: TRBV5-1; j_call: TRBJ1-2; clone_size: NA; cdr3_aa: CASSLEGVDGYTF; cdr3_nt: TGCGCCAGCAGCTTGGAAGGGGTGGATGGCTACACCTTC
d_call: TRBD2; v_call: TRBV19; j_call: TRBJ2-1; clone_size: NA; cdr3_aa: CASSINRDPGGNEQFF; cdr3_nt: TGTGCCAGTAGTATTAATAGGGACCCGGGGGGGAATGAGCAGTTCTTC
d_call: NA; v_call: TRBV7-2; j_call: TRBJ2-3; clone_size: NA; cdr3_aa: CASTTVSGTDTQYF; cdr3_nt: TGTGCCAGCACTACCGTCTCGGGCACAGATACGCAGTATTTT